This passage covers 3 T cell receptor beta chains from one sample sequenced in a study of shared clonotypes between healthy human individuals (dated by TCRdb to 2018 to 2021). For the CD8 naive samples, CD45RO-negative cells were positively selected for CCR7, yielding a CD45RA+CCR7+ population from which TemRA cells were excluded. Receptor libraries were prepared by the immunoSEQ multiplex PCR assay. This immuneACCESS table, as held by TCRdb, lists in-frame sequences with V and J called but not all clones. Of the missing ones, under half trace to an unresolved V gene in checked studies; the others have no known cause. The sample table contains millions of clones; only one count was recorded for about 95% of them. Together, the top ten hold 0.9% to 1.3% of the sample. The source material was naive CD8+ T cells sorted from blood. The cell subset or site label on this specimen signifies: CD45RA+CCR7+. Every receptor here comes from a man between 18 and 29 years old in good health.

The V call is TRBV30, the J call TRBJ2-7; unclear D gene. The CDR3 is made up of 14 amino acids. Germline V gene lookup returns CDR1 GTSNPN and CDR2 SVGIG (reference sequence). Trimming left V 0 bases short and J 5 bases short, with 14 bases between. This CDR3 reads CAWSVPPRRDEQYF. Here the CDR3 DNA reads TGTGCCTGGAGTGTACCCCCCCGCCGTGACGAGCAGTACTTC.

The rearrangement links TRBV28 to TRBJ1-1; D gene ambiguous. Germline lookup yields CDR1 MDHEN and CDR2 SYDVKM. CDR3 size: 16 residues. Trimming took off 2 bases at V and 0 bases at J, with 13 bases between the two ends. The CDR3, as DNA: TGTGCCAGCAGTTTAGTGTCCGAGGGTTTGAACACTGAAGCTTTCTTT. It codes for CASSLVSEGLNTEAFF.

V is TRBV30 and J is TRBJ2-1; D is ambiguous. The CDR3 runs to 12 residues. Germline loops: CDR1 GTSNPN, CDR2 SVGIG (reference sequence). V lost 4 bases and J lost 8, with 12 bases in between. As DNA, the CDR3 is TGTGCCTGGAATACCCCTACGGATGAGCAGTTCTTC. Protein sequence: CAWNTPTDEQFF.